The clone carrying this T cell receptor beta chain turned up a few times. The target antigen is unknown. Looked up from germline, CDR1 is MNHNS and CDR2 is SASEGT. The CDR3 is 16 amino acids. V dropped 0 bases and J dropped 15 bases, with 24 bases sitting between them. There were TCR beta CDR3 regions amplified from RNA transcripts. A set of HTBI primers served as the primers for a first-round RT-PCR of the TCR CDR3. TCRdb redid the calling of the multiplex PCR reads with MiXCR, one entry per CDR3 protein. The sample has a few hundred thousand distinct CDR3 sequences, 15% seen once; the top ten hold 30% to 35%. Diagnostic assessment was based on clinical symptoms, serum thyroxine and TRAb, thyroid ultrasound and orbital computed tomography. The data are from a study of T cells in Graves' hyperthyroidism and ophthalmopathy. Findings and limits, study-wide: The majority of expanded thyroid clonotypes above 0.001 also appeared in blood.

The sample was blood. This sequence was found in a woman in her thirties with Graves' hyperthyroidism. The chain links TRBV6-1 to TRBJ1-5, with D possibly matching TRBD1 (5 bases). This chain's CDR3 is CASSEAQGQGYFARHF. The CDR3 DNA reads TGTGCCAGCAGTGAAGCGCAAGGACAAGGTTATTTTGCACGGCATTTT.